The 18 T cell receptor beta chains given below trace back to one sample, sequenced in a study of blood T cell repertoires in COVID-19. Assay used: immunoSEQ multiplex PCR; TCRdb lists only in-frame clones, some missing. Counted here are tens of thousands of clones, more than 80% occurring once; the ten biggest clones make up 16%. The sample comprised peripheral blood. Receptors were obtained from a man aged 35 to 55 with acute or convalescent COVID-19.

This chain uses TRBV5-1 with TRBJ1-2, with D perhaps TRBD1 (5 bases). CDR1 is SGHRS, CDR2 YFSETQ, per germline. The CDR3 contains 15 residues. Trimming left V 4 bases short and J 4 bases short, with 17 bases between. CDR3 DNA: TGCGCCAGCAGCCTTGCGAAAGGACAAGGCTATGGCTACACCTTC. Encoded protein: CASSLAKGQGYGYTF. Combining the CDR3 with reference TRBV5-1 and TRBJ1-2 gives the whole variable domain KAGVTQTPRYLIKTRGQQVTLSCSPISGHRSVSWYQQTPGQGLQFLFEYFSETQRNKGNFPGRFSGRQFSNSRSEMNVSTLELGDSALYLCASSLAKGQGYGYTFGSGTRLTVV.

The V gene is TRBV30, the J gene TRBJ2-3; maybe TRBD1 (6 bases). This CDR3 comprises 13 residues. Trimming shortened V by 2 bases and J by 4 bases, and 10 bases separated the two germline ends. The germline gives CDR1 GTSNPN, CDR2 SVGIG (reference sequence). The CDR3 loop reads CAWSLTGSDTQYF. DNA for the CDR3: TGTGCCTGGAGTCTTACAGGGTCAGATACGCAGTATTTT.

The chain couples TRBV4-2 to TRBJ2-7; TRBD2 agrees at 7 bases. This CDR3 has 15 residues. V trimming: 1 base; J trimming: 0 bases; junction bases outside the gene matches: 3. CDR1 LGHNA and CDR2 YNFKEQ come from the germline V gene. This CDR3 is CASSQALADSYEQYF. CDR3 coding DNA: TGTGCCAGCAGCCAAGCCCTAGCGGACTCCTACGAGCAGTACTTC.

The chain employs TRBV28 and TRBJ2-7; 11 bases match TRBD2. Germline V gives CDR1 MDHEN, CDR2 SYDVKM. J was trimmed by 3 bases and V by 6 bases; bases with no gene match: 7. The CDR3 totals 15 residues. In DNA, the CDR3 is TGTGCCAGCAGCTCCCCCACTAGCGGGAGCTACGAGCAGTACTTC. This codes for CASSSPTSGSYEQYF.

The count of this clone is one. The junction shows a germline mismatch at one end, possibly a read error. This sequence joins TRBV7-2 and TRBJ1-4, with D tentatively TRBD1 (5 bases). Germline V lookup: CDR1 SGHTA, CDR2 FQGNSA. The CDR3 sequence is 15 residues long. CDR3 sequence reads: CASRLAPGANEKLFF. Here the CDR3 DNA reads TGTGCCAGCAGGTTAGCTCCGGGGGCTAATGAAAAACTGTTTTTT.

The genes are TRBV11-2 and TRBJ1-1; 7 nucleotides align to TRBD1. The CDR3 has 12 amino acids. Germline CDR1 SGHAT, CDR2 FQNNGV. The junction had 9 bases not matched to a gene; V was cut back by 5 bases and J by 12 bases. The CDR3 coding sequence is TGTGCCAGCAGCGAGGGGGCGAGGAAAACTTTCTTT. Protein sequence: CASSEGARKTFF.

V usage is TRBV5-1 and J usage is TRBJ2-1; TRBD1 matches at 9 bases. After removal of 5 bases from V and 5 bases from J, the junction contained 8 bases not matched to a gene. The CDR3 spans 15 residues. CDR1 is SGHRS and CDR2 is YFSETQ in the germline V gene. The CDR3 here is CASRTTTGGHNEQFF. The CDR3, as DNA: TGCGCCAGCAGAACAACTACAGGGGGCCACAATGAGCAGTTCTTC.

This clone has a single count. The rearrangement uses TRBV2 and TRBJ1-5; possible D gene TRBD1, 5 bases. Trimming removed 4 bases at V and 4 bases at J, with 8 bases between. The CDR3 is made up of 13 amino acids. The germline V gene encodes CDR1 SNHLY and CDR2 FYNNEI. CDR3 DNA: TGTGCCAGCAGTGGGGGGGGTAATCAGCCCCAGCATTTT. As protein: CASSGGGNQPQHF.

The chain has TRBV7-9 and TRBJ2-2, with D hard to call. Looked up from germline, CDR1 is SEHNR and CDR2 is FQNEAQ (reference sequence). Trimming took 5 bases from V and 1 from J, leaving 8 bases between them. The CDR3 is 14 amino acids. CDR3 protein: CASSDGLNTGELFF. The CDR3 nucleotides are TGTGCCAGCAGCGATGGGCTGAACACCGGGGAGCTGTTTTTT.

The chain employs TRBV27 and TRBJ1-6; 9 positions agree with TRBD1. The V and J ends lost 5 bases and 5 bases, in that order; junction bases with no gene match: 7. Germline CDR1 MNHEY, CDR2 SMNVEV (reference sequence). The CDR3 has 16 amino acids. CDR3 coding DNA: TGTGCCAGCAGTCTCGGACAGGGGAGGAATAATTCACCCCTCCACTTT. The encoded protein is CASSLGQGRNNSPLHF.

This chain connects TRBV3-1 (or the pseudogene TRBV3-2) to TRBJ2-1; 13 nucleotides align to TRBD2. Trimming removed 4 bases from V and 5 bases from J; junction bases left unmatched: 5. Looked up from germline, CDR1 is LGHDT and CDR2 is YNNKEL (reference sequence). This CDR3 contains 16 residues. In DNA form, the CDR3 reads TGTGCCAGCAGCCTTGGGACTAGCGGGAACAACAATGAGCAGTTCTTC. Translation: CASSLGTSGNNNEQFF.

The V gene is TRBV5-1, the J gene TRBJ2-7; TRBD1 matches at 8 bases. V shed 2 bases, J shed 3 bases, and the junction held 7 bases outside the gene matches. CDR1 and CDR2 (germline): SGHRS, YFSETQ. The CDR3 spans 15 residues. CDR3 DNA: TGCGCCAGCAGCTTAGGGCAGGGGGCGAACTACGAGCAGTACGTC. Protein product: CASSLGQGANYEQYV.

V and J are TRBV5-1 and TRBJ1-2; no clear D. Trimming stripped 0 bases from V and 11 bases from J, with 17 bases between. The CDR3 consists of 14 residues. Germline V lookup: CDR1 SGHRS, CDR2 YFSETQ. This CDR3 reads CASSLGGGRGWYTF. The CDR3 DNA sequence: TGCGCCAGCAGCTTGGGTGGAGGACGGGGATGGTACACCTTC.

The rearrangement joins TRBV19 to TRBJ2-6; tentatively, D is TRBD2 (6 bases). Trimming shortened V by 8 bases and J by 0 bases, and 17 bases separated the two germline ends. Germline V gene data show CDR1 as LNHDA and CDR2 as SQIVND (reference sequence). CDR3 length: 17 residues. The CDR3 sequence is CASRARDSHSGANVLTF. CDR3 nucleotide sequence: TGTGCCAGTCGAGCCCGGGACTCCCACTCTGGGGCCAACGTCCTGACTTTC.

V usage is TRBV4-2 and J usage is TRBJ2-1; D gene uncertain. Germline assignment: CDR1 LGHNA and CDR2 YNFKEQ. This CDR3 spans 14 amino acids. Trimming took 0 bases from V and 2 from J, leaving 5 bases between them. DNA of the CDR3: TGTGCCAGCAGCCAAGATCGGGCCTACAATGAGCAGTTCTTC. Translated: CASSQDRAYNEQFF.

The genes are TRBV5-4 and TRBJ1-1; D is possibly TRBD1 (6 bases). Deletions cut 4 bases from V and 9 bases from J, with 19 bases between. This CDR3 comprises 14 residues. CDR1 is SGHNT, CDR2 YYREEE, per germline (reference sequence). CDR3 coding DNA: TGTGCCAGCAGCCCCCTGGAAGGGGGGGGGCAAGCTTTCTTT. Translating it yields CASSPLEGGGQAFF.

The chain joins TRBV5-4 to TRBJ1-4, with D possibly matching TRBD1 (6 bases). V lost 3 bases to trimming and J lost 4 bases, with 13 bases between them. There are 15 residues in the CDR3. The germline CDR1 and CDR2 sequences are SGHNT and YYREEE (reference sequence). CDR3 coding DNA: TGTGCCAGCAGCTGGGGTGGACAGCTTAATGAAAAACTGTTTTTT. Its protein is CASSWGGQLNEKLFF.

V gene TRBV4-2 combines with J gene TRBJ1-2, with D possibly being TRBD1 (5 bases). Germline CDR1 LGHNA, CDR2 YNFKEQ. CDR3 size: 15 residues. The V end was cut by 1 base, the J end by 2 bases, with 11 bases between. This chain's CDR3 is CASSQGRGTNYGYTF. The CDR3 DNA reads TGTGCCAGCAGCCAAGGAAGGGGCACCAACTATGGCTACACCTTC.